The 12 T cell receptor beta chains below come from one sample, sequenced in a study of blood T cell repertoires in COVID-19. Method: immunoSEQ multiplex PCR; TCRdb's copy keeps in-frame clones and lacks some. The table records about 89,000 clones, around 93% of them present only once. The sequencing input was peripheral blood. The receptor source for this set is a human donor with active COVID-19. The donor label of this sample is uncertain.

The chain employs TRBV5-1 and TRBJ2-5, with TRBD1 matching over 8 bases. Per germline, CDR1 SGHRS and CDR2 YFSETQ. Losses at the gene ends were 4 bases for V and 7 bases for J; bases not matched to a gene: 12. This CDR3 spans 15 amino acids. This chain's CDR3 is CASSGLTGAEGTQYF. For the CDR3, the DNA is TGCGCCAGCAGCGGATTGACAGGGGCGGAAGGGACCCAGTACTTC.

This clone was observed once. The rearrangement links TRBV5-1 to TRBJ1-1, with TRBD1 as a possible D gene (5 bases). V was cut by 6 bases and J by 6 bases, with 12 bases left in between. Germline CDR1 reads SGHRS; CDR2 reads YFSETQ. The CDR3 is 12 amino acids. CDR3 loop: CASTAGGAEAFF. Written as DNA, the CDR3 is TGCGCCAGCACTGCCGGAGGGGCTGAAGCTTTCTTT.

J is TRBJ2-7 and V is TRBV7-2; 7 bases align to TRBD2. Trimming removed 1 base from V and 0 bases from J; junction bases left unmatched: 6. Per germline, CDR1 SGHTA and CDR2 FQGNSA. The CDR3 length is 16 residues. CDR3 in DNA: TGTGCCAGCAGCTTAGGGGGGGGGTTGAGCTCCTACGAGCAGTACTTC. Translation: CASSLGGGLSSYEQYF. The full variable domain, rest sourced from reference TRBV7-2 and TRBJ2-7, is GAGVSQSPSNKVTEKGKDVELRCDPISGHTALYWYRQSLGQGLEFLIYFQGNSAPDKSGLPSDRFSAERTGGSVSTLTIQRTQQEDSAVYLCASSLGGGLSSYEQYFGPGTRLTVT.

This chain uses TRBV6-2 or TRBV6-3 with TRBJ2-2, with 9 bases that match TRBD2. This CDR3 comprises 16 residues. V lost 2 bases, J lost 7 bases, and 8 bases stayed unmatched. Germline CDR1 and CDR2: MNHEY and SVGEGT. The DNA for the CDR3 is TGTGCCAGCAGTTACCCGCGGGGGGGCATGATCGGGGAGCTGTTTTTT. It encodes CASSYPRGGMIGELFF.

V and J are TRBV25-1 and TRBJ1-3; tentative D call: TRBD1 (6 bases). Germline CDR1 reads MGHDK; CDR2 reads SYGVNS. The CDR3 loop spans 14 amino acids. The ends were cut back, 8 bases at V and 0 bases at J, with 11 bases in the middle. The CDR3 here is CASRGGLSGNTIYF. CDR3 in DNA: TGTGCCAGCCGGGGGGGCCTCTCTGGAAACACCATATATTTT.

This clone turned up a few times. The chain recombines TRBV9 with TRBJ2-4; no reliable D call. This CDR3 is built from 13 residues. V was pared by 4 bases and J by 8 bases, with 13 bases between. Germline V gene data show CDR1 as SGDLS and CDR2 as YYNGEE. CDR3 DNA: TGTGCCAGCAGCCCTAGGTCCCGGGACATTCAGTACTTC. This gives the protein CASSPRSRDIQYF.

The chain links TRBV5-1 to TRBJ2-7; D is unclear. V gave up 1 base and J gave up 0 bases, with 5 bases separating them. The germline CDR1 and CDR2 sequences are SGHRS and YFSETQ. The CDR3 contains 13 residues. Here the CDR3 DNA reads TGCGCCAGCAGCTTGAGCCCCTCCTACGAGCAGTACTTC. Translation gives CASSLSPSYEQYF.

The J gene is TRBJ2-6, the V gene TRBV7-9; D is unclear. Deletions cut 3 bases from V and 0 bases from J, with 12 bases between. The length of the CDR3 is 17 residues. Germline CDR1 reads SEHNR; CDR2 reads FQNEAQ (reference sequence). CDR3 amino acids: CASSFDGRHSGANVLTF. The DNA for the CDR3 is TGTGCCAGCAGCTTTGACGGCCGACACTCTGGGGCCAACGTCCTGACTTTC.

V and J are TRBV3-1 (or the pseudogene TRBV3-2) and TRBJ2-1; TRBD2 agrees at 9 bases. V trimming: 6 bases; J trimming: 8 bases; junction bases outside the gene matches: 2. The CDR3 has 12 residues. Germline-derived CDR1 and CDR2 are LGHDT and YNNKEL (reference sequence). This CDR3 is CASSLAGYEQFF. The CDR3, as DNA: TGTGCCAGCAGTCTAGCGGGGTATGAGCAGTTCTTC.

V gene TRBV7-3 combines with J gene TRBJ2-5, with 11 bases aligning to TRBD2. The J segment lost 2 bases and the V segment lost 5 bases, leaving 4 bases of the junction unmatched. The CDR3 length is 15 residues. Germline values: CDR1 SGHTA, CDR2 FQGTGA. The CDR3 loop reads CASSPSSGGQETQYF. As DNA, the CDR3 is TGTGCCAGCAGCCCATCTAGCGGGGGGCAAGAGACCCAGTACTTC.

The rearrangement links TRBV6-5 to TRBJ2-2, with 7 bases fitting TRBD1. CDR3 length: 14 residues. V was pared by 11 bases and J by 4 bases, with 10 bases of the junction left unmatched. Germline values: CDR1 MNHEY, CDR2 SVGAGI. CDR3 sequence reads: CALKGAPLTGELFF. Written as DNA, the CDR3 is TGTGCCCTCAAGGGGGCCCCCCTCACCGGGGAGCTGTTTTTT.

V and J are TRBV12-2 and TRBJ2-5; the tabulated D call, TRBD2, remains unverified against the DNA. TRBV12-2 is a recognized pseudogene. The CDR3 sequence is 17 residues long. The CDR3, as DNA: TGTGCAAGTCGCCAGGGGGGCGGGGGGCCGCGTAAAGAGACCCAGTACTTC. Amino acid sequence: CASRQGGGGPRKETQYF.